This TCR beta chain originates from a study of cytomegalovirus exposure and HLA in healthy donors. TCRdb keeps only in-frame clones here, not all; method: immunoSEQ multiplex PCR. This repertoire shows about 200,000 clones, about 82% found once; its top ten account for roughly 1.6%. V was pared by 5 bases and J by 2 bases, with 3 bases of the junction left unmatched. The germline V gene encodes CDR1 SGHVS and CDR2 FNYEAQ. CDR3 length equals 14 residues. Sequences were obtained from PBMCs. This TCR was sampled from a woman between 18 and 30 years old in good health and CMV-seronegative. The chain combines TRBV7-6 with TRBJ1-2; 9 bases match TRBD1. Here the CDR3 DNA reads TGTGCCAGCAGCCCCGGACAGGGGAACTATGGCTACACCTTC. Protein product: CASSPGQGNYGYTF.